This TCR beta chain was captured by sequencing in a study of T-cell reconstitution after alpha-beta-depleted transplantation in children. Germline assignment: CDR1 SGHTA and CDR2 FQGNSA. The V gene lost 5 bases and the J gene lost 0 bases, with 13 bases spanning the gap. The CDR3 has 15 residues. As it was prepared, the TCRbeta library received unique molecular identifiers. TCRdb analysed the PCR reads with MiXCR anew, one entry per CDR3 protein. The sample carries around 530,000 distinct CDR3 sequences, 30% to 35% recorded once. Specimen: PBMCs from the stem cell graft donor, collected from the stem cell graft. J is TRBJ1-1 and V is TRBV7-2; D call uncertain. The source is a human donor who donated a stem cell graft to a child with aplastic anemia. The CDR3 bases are TGTGCCAGCAGCCCCGACCTAAGGATGAACACTGAAGCTTTCTTT. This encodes CASSPDLRMNTEAFF.